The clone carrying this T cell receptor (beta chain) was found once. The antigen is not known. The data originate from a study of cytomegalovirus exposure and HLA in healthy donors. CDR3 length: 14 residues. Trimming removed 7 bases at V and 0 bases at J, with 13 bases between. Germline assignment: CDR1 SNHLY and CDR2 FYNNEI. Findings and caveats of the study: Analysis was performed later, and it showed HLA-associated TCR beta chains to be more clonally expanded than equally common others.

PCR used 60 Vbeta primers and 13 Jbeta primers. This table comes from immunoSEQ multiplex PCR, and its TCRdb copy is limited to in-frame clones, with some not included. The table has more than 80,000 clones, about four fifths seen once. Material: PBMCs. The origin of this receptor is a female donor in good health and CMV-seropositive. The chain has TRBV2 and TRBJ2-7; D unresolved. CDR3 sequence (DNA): TGTGCCAGCATGCACAATCCCATCTCCTACGAGCAGTACTTC. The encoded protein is CASMHNPISYEQYF.